There are many counts of the clone carrying this T cell receptor (beta chain). Its specificity is unknown. J gave up 3 bases and V 4 bases, and 7 bases lay outside the gene matches. The germline CDR1 and CDR2 sequences are DFQATT and SNEGSKA (reference sequence). The CDR3 covers 15 residues. This specimen comes from a study of T-cell reconstitution after alpha-beta-depleted transplantation in children. Preparation of the TCRbeta library involved a method that used unique molecular identifiers. TCRdb called the PCR reads again in MiXCR, with one record for every CDR3 protein. The table has around 370,000 distinct CDR3 sequences, 15% to 20% seen once. Points from the study as a whole: Several patients had high TCRbeta diversity at day 60; it came from surviving recipient T cells and thymic progenitors. Reportedly, roughly two months post-transplant, alpha-beta T cells arose from several hundred expanded graft clones. One year after transplant, T-cell counts and diversity came mostly from newly produced T cells.

The chain has TRBV20-1 and TRBJ2-1; 9 nucleotides align to TRBD2. This TCR came from a male patient between 2 and 15 years old who had a stem cell transplant for acute lymphoblastic leukemia, so the T cells may come from the graft donor. The sequencing used PBMCs, mostly from graft donor cells, collected 360 days after TCRalphabeta/CD19-depleted stem cell transplant. DNA of the CDR3: TGCAGTGCTATGGCTAGCGGGACCCTCTACAATGAGCAGTTCTTC. The encoded protein is CSAMASGTLYNEQFF.